This T cell receptor (beta chain) was identified during a study of cytomegalovirus exposure and HLA in healthy donors. Overall study context: Counted in an early data release were 75 million to 85 million unique TCRs from HLA-typed donors. Genotyping showed about 80% of 350 to 400 donors falling in the Caucasian-associated ancestry cluster. Study outcomes and limitations: TCR beta V segments were, for the most part, productive about 90% or about 30% of the time in an earlier analysis. There was a cluster of highly shared sequence variants that was likely a sequencing artifact.

Amplification used 60 Vbeta primers and 13 Jbeta primers. Clones were read by immunoSEQ multiplex PCR, and TCRdb kept only the in-frame ones, dropping some. In the table there are 150,000 to 200,000 clones, about three quarters of which are singletons. The V gene's germline CDR1 is SGDLS and CDR2 YYNGEE. Trimming removed 0 bases at V and 0 bases at J, with 9 bases between. The CDR3 runs 15 residues. As to this clone: Its matching antigen is unknown.

The receptor was isolated from a man aged 25-45 years in good health and CMV-seropositive. The rearrangement uses TRBV9 and TRBJ1-2; D unclear. The sample taken for sequencing was PBMCs. For the CDR3, the DNA is TGTGCCAGCAGCGTAGATCACACCCCTAACTATGGCTACACCTTC. Residues: CASSVDHTPNYGYTF.